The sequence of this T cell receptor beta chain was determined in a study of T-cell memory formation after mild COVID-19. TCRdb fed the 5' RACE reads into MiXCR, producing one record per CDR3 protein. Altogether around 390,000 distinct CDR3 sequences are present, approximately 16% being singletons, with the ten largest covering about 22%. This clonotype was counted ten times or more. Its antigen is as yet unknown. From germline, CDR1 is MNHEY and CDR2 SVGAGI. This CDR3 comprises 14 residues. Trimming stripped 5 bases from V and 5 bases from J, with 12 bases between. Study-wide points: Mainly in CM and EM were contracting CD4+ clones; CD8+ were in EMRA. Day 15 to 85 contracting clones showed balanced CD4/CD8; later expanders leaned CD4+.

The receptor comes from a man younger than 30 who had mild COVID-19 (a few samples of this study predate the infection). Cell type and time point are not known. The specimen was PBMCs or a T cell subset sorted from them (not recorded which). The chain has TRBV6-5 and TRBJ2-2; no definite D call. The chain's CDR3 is CASSRRPETGELFF. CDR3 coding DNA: TGTGCCAGCAGTAGGCGACCTGAAACCGGGGAGCTGTTTTTT.